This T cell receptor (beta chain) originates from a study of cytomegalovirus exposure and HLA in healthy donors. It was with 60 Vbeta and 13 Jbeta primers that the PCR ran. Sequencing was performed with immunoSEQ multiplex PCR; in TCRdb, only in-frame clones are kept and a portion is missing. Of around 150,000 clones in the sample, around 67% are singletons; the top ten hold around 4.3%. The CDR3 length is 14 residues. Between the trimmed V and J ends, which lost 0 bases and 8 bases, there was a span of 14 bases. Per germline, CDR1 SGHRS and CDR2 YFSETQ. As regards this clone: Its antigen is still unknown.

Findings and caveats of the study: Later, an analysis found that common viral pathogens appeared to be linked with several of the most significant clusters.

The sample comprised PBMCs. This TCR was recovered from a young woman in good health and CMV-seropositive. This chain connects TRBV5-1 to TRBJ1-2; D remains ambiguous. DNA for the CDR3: TGCGCCAGCAGCTTGGCCAGTGCTTCGCCCGGCTACACCTTC. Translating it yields CASSLASASPGYTF. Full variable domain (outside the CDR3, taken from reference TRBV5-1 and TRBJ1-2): KAGVTQTPRYLIKTRGQQVTLSCSPISGHRSVSWYQQTPGQGLQFLFEYFSETQRNKGNFPGRFSGRQFSNSRSEMNVSTLELGDSALYLCASSLASASPGYTFGSGTRLTVV.